The entry below describes one T cell receptor beta chain. This CDR3 region has 15 residues. Trimming shortened V by 0 bases and J by 2 bases, and 11 bases separated the two germline ends. Germline assignment: CDR1 SGHRS and CDR2 YFSETQ. This sample is part of a study of shared T cell receptors in the human thymus. This table comes from immunoSEQ multiplex PCR, and its TCRdb copy is limited to in-frame clones, with some not included. The table lists approximately 730,000 clones, approximately 85% of them singletons. These data are also associated with another study on human thymus T cells. As that study records: Unrelated individuals reportedly shared highly overlapping thymic TCR repertoires.

The sequence was collected from a girl younger than two with a congenital heart defect. Sequencing input: thymocytes. V usage is TRBV5-1 and J usage is TRBJ1-2; maybe TRBD1 (5 bases). CDR3 nucleotides: TGCGCCAGCAGCTTGGATACAGGCCGGAACTATGGCTACACCTTC. Amino acid sequence: CASSLDTGRNYGYTF.